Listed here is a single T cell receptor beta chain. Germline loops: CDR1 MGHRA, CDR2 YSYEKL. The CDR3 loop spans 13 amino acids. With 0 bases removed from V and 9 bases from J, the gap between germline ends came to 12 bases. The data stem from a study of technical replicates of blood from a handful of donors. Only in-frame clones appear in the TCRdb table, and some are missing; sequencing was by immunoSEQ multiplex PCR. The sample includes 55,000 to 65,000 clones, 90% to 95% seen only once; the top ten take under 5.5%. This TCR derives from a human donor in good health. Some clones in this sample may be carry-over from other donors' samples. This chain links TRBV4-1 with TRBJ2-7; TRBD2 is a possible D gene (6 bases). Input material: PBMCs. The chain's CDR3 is CASSQEPGVGQYF. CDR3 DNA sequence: TGCGCCAGCAGCCAAGAGCCGGGGGTTGGGCAGTACTTC.